The 22 T cell receptor beta chains below all came from one sample that was sequenced in a study of T cell repertoires in cytomegalovirus infection. TCRdb redid the calling of the reads with MiXCR, one entry per CDR3 protein. Among about 69,000 distinct CDR3 sequences listed, more than 25% were seen once. These receptors lack a known antigen. This specimen was CD8+ T cells from cultured PBMCs, taken from culture after CMV antigen stimulation. Every receptor here comes from a human donor in good health (CMV status not recorded). Some clones in this sample may be carry-over from other donors' samples.

V is TRBV19 and J is TRBJ1-1; tentatively, D is TRBD1 (5 bases). This CDR3 region has 11 residues. The germline V gene encodes CDR1 LNHDA and CDR2 SQIVND (reference sequence). The ends were cut back, 9 bases at V and 8 bases at J, with 13 bases in the middle. The CDR3 DNA is TGTGCCAGCACACCCGGGGGAGAAGCTTTCTTT. Its protein product is CASTPGGEAFF.

V usage is TRBV14 and J usage is TRBJ2-7; 9 bases fit TRBD2. Looked up from germline, CDR1 is SGHDN and CDR2 is FVKESK. The trim removed 2 bases at V and 5 bases at J, leaving 7 bases unmatched. The CDR3 is 15 amino acids. DNA of the CDR3: TGTGCCAGCAGCCAATTGGGACTAGCCTCTCACGAGCAGTACTTC. This gives the protein CASSQLGLASHEQYF.

The chain couples TRBV4-1 to TRBJ2-1; TRBD2 is a possible D gene (6 bases). V was cut by 1 base and J by 4 bases, with 23 bases left in between. This CDR3 contains 19 residues. From germline, CDR1 is MGHRA and CDR2 YSYEKL. In DNA, the CDR3 is TGCGCCAGCAGCCAAGGGAACCCCTTAGCGGAGCTGGGGTACAATGAGCAGTTCTTC. Translation gives CASSQGNPLAELGYNEQFF.

As regards this clonotype: With a much larger clone just one base away, this may be a read error. This rearrangement joins TRBV7-6 to TRBJ2-1; D uncertain. Germline V gene sequence: CDR1 SGHVS, CDR2 FNYEAQ. CDR3 length: 13 amino acids. CDR3: CASSLAVYNEQSF. For the CDR3, the DNA is TGTGCCAGCAGCTTAGCAGTTTACAATGAGCAGTCCTTC.

This chain uses TRBV2 with TRBJ1-2; unclear D gene. CDR1 SNHLY and CDR2 FYNNEI come from the germline V gene. The CDR3 covers 13 residues. V was pared by 5 bases and J by 4 bases, with 11 bases between. The CDR3 DNA sequence: TGTGCCAGCAGTAGCAAGGCCAGCTATGGCTACACCTTC. Protein product: CASSSKASYGYTF.

The chain joins TRBV20-1 to TRBJ2-5, with 9 bases identical to TRBD1. V lost 6 bases to trimming and J lost 4 bases; unmatched junction nucleotides: 9. The CDR3 runs 14 residues. CDR1 and CDR2 (germline): DFQATT, SNEGSKA (reference sequence). In DNA form, the CDR3 reads TGCAGTGCCCGAGACAGGGGGTTGGGAGAGACCCAGTACTTC. Protein: CSARDRGLGETQYF.

This clonotype was detected only once. The J gene is TRBJ1-2, the V gene TRBV9; 7 bases fit TRBD1. CDR3 length: 15 amino acids. J was trimmed by 0 bases and V by 4 bases; bases with no gene match: 6. Germline-derived CDR1 and CDR2 are SGDLS and YYNGEE. CDR3 DNA: TGTGCCAGCAGCCCAGGGACAGTTTCTAACTATGGCTACACCTTC. Its translation is CASSPGTVSNYGYTF.

Many counts were recorded for this clonotype. The chain joins TRBV6-6 to TRBJ1-5, with a tentative D call TRBD1 (6 bases). This CDR3 contains 15 residues. Trimming pared 5 bases from V and 11 bases from J, leaving 22 bases between. Germline V gene data show CDR1 as MNHNY and CDR2 as SVGAGI (reference sequence). CDR3 protein: CASSPLPDPRGSQHF. CDR3 in DNA: TGTGCCAGCAGTCCCCTTCCGGACCCGAGGGGGTCCCAGCATTTT.

This chain connects TRBV27 to TRBJ2-7; 7 bases are shared with TRBD1. CDR1 and CDR2 (germline): MNHEY, SMNVEV (reference sequence). The CDR3 extends over 11 amino acids. The V segment lost 5 bases and the J segment 6 bases; nucleotides outside the gene matches: 1. The CDR3 here is CASSDRAEQYF. The CDR3 region has the DNA TGTGCCAGCAGTGACAGGGCCGAGCAGTACTTC.

J is TRBJ2-3 and V is TRBV27; TRBD2 matches at 12 bases. V lost 4 bases, J lost 7 bases, and 9 bases stayed unmatched. Germline assignment: CDR1 MNHEY and CDR2 SMNVEV (reference sequence). The CDR3 spans 16 residues. The CDR3 region is CASSSPTSGGIHTQYF. The DNA for the CDR3 is TGTGCCAGCAGTTCGCCGACTAGCGGGGGAATACATACGCAGTATTTT.

This clonotype was seen a few times. The CDR3 loop is CASSPGPEPQYF. Here the CDR3 DNA reads TGTGCCAGCAGCCCTGGACCGGAACCGCAGTACTTC. V is TRBV5-6 and J is TRBJ2-7; D is uncertain. Trimming pared 4 bases from V and 9 bases from J, leaving 14 bases between. Germline values: CDR1 SGHDT, CDR2 YYEEEE. The CDR3 covers 12 residues.

This rearrangement joins TRBV4-1 to TRBJ1-4; D possibly corresponds to TRBD1 (6 bases). Deletions cut 0 bases from V and 3 bases from J, with 11 bases between. The CDR3 is made up of 16 amino acids. Germline CDR1 MGHRA, CDR2 YSYEKL. For the CDR3, the DNA is TGCGCCAGCAGCCAAGAGACAGGAAGCTCTAATGAAAAACTGTTTTTT. Translated, it gives CASSQETGSSNEKLFF.

The sample holds a few counts of this clonotype. CDR3 sequence reads: CSARDDSALAKNIQYF. CDR3 bases: TGCAGTGCTAGGGATGACAGTGCCTTAGCCAAAAACATTCAGTACTTC. The chain has TRBV20-1 and TRBJ2-4, with D possibly matching TRBD1 (5 bases). There are 16 residues in the CDR3. Germline V lookup: CDR1 DFQATT, CDR2 SNEGSKA (reference sequence). The V end was cut by 3 bases, the J end by 0 bases, with 15 bases between.

This clonotype came up a few times. CDR3 region: CASSASTRRVYNEQFF. In DNA form, the CDR3 reads TGTGCCAGCAGTGCGTCGACACGTAGAGTTTACAATGAGCAGTTCTTC. The chain employs TRBV6-2 or TRBV6-3 and TRBJ2-1, with D uncertain. Germline V lookup: CDR1 MNHEY, CDR2 SVGEGT. Trimming took 5 bases from V and 4 from J, leaving 18 bases between them. The CDR3 has 16 residues.

V gene TRBV20-1 combines with J gene TRBJ2-1; no reliable D call. The CDR3 runs 16 residues. Looked up from germline, CDR1 is DFQATT and CDR2 is SNEGSKA (reference sequence). V dropped 3 bases and J dropped 0 bases, with 15 bases sitting between them. In nucleotides, the CDR3 is TGCAGTGCTAGTTCTCGCAGTTTGGTCTCCTACAATGAGCAGTTCTTC. It translates to CSASSRSLVSYNEQFF.

This sequence joins TRBV9 and TRBJ2-3, with TRBD2 matching 8 bases. Germline CDR1 is SGDLS and CDR2 is YYNGEE. V lost 4 bases and J lost 3; bases outside the gene matches: 7. This CDR3 has 15 amino acids. CDR3 region: CASSSGLGETDTQYF. The CDR3 DNA sequence: TGTGCCAGCAGCTCGGGACTAGGAGAAACAGATACGCAGTATTTT.

The J gene is TRBJ2-5, the V gene TRBV12-3 or TRBV12-4, with TRBD2 as a possible D gene (6 bases). There are 13 residues in the CDR3. V lost 1 base, J lost 10 bases, and 13 bases lay in between. The CDR3, as DNA: TGTGCCAGCAGTTTAGGTATCTTGGAGGGCCAGTACTTC. Its translation is CASSLGILEGQYF.

This clonotype was recorded a few times. The chain employs TRBV4-3 and TRBJ1-2; tentative D call: TRBD1 (6 bases). Trimming removed 0 bases from V and 3 bases from J, with 8 bases in between. The length of the CDR3 is 14 residues. The germline V gene encodes CDR1 LGHNA and CDR2 YSLEER. Here the CDR3 reads CASSQDWGHYGYTF. CDR3 nucleotides: TGCGCCAGCAGCCAAGATTGGGGGCACTATGGCTACACCTTC.

This clonotype was counted at least ten times. The V gene is TRBV7-6, the J gene TRBJ1-5; TRBD1 aligns across 9 bases. The germline gives CDR1 SGHVS, CDR2 FNYEAQ. CDR3 length: 16 residues. With V trimmed by 5 bases and J by 6 bases, 11 bases remained unmatched. CDR3 residues: CASSPNSGQGIQPQHF. CDR3 nucleotides: TGTGCCAGCAGCCCAAACTCGGGACAGGGTATTCAGCCCCAGCATTTT.

This clonotype was seen repeatedly, ten times or more. The J gene is TRBJ2-2, the V gene TRBV7-2, with 10 bases identical to TRBD2. V lost 5 bases, J lost 3 bases, and 12 bases stayed unmatched. CDR3 length: 18 residues. Germline CDR1 reads SGHTA; CDR2 reads FQGNSA. As DNA, the CDR3 is TGTGCCAGCAGCCTCCCGATTAGCGGGGGGCCACACACCGGGGAGCTGTTTTTT. Translated, it gives CASSLPISGGPHTGELFF. Full variable domain (rest looked up from reference TRBV7-2 and TRBJ2-2): GAGVSQSPSNKVTEKGKDVELRCDPISGHTALYWYRQSLGQGLEFLIYFQGNSAPDKSGLPSDRFSAERTGGSVSTLTIQRTQQEDSAVYLCASSLPISGGPHTGELFFGEGSRLTVL.

V usage is TRBV25-1 and J usage is TRBJ2-5; D could derive from TRBD1 or TRBD2 (6 bases each). This CDR3 has 14 amino acids. The ends were cut back, 10 bases at V and 3 bases at J, with 18 bases in the middle. Germline V lookup: CDR1 MGHDK, CDR2 SYGVNS. Here the CDR3 DNA reads TGTGCCACCGAAGGAGGGACACACAAAGAGACCCAGTACTTC. This codes for CATEGGTHKETQYF.

This sequence joins TRBV12-3 or TRBV12-4 and TRBJ1-5; D call uncertain. This CDR3 is built from 15 residues. Trimming pared 5 bases from V and 0 bases from J, leaving 11 bases between. CDR3 amino acids: CASSPDGNSNQPQHF. The CDR3 DNA reads as TGTGCCAGCAGTCCCGACGGCAATAGCAATCAGCCCCAGCATTTT.